Shown below are 32 T cell receptor beta chains from a single sample sequenced in a study of cytomegalovirus exposure and HLA in healthy donors. This PCR relied on a set of 60 Vbeta primers and 13 Jbeta primers. Here immunoSEQ multiplex PCR was the method, and the copy in TCRdb shows in-frame clones only, minus some. The sample holds under 200,000 clones, roughly 80% seen once. Sequencing input: PBMCs. The receptors shown here come from a woman between 45 and 65 years old in good health and CMV-seronegative.

For the CDR3, the DNA is TGTGCCAGCAGTTTATGGGGGGTGGGTCGAGCCAACGTCCTGACTTTC. Its protein is CASSLWGVGRANVLTF. This chain uses TRBV27 with TRBJ2-6, with a weak D call TRBD2 (6 bases). In germline, CDR1 is MNHEY, CDR2 SMNVEV (reference sequence). The CDR3 is made up of 16 amino acids. V lost 1 base, J lost 7 bases, and 14 bases lay in between.

V gene TRBV30 combines with J gene TRBJ1-1; TRBD1 agrees at 7 bases. J was trimmed by 11 bases and V by 2 bases; bases with no gene match: 14. Germline CDR1 is GTSNPN and CDR2 is SVGIG (reference sequence). CDR3 length equals 14 residues. The CDR3 nucleotides are TGTGCCTGGAGTTCTCAAGAGGGACAGAGAAGGGCTTTCTTT. This translates into CAWSSQEGQRRAFF.

The J gene is TRBJ1-2, the V gene TRBV28; D call uncertain. The CDR3 sequence is 15 residues long. The germline V gene encodes CDR1 MDHEN and CDR2 SYDVKM. Trimming shortened V by 5 bases and J by 4 bases, and 17 bases separated the two germline ends. CDR3 DNA: TGTGCCAGCAGTCCAAACCCCGCAGGCCGCTATGGCTACACCTTC. Amino acid sequence: CASSPNPAGRYGYTF.

The chain links TRBV6-1 to TRBJ2-1; the D call may be TRBD1 or TRBD2 (10 bases each). The CDR3 has 21 amino acids. The V and J ends lost 1 base and 3 bases respectively, with 28 bases between them. Germline CDR1 is MNHNS and CDR2 is SASEGT. The CDR3: CASSEVGTGVLAGIYYNEQFF. In nucleotides, the CDR3 is TGTGCCAGCAGTGAAGTCGGGACAGGGGTACTAGCGGGAATTTACTACAATGAGCAGTTCTTC.

This chain joins TRBV5-4 and TRBJ2-3; TRBD2 matches 8 bases. Trimming cost V 1 base and J 5 bases; bases outside gene matches: 3. The CDR3 has 14 residues. The V gene's germline CDR1 is SGHNT and CDR2 YYREEE (reference sequence). CDR3 residues: CASSLLAGGDTQYF. CDR3 nucleotide sequence: TGTGCCAGCAGCTTGCTTGCGGGAGGAGATACGCAGTATTTT.

The rearrangement joins TRBV28 to TRBJ1-2; D unresolved. The CDR3 is made up of 17 amino acids. Germline CDR1 MDHEN, CDR2 SYDVKM. Trimming pared 10 bases from V and 2 bases from J, leaving 26 bases between. CDR3 amino acids: CAIESSDLPSGNYGYTF. CDR3 DNA: TGTGCCATCGAGAGTTCCGACCTTCCCTCGGGAAACTATGGCTACACCTTC.

In DNA, the CDR3 is TGTGCCAGCAGCCCCGGAAGGGGGAGCAATTCACCCCTCCACTTT. It encodes CASSPGRGSNSPLHF. This chain links TRBV7-2 with TRBJ1-6; D is possibly TRBD1 (6 bases). Germline V gives CDR1 SGHTA, CDR2 FQGNSA. The CDR3 is made up of 15 amino acids. The V end lost 5 bases, the J end lost 7 bases, and 15 bases lay between the germline ends.

The rearrangement uses TRBV29-1 and TRBJ2-1; 7 bases align to TRBD2. The trim removed 2 bases at V and 0 bases at J, leaving 7 bases unmatched. Per germline, CDR1 SQVTM and CDR2 ANQGSEA. CDR3 size: 16 residues. The DNA of the CDR3 is TGCAGCGTTGAACGCCGGGGCGGGAGCTCCTACAATGAGCAGTTCTTC. Amino acids: CSVERRGGSSYNEQFF.

The chain uses TRBV4-2 and TRBJ2-1; 10 nucleotides line up with TRBD2. The CDR3 is 17 amino acids. Germline values: CDR1 LGHNA, CDR2 YNFKEQ. Trimming cost V 2 bases and J 10 bases; bases outside gene matches: 14. Here the CDR3 DNA reads TGTGCCAGCAGCCAAATTCTAGCGGGAGAAAAGGGCGAGGAGCAGTTCTTC. Encoded protein: CASSQILAGEKGEEQFF.

This sequence joins TRBV9 and TRBJ2-4; 9 bases match TRBD2. Germline assignment: CDR1 SGDLS and CDR2 YYNGEE. V trimming: 0 bases; J trimming: 6 bases; junction bases outside the gene matches: 10. The CDR3 contains 17 residues. CDR3 loop: CASSVDMWGSGGNIQYF. The CDR3 DNA is TGTGCCAGCAGCGTAGACATGTGGGGTAGCGGGGGAAACATTCAGTACTTC.

The sample holds a few counts of this clone. The CDR3 here is CASRSARGSYNEQFF. In DNA form, the CDR3 reads TGTGCCAGCAGGTCAGCGCGGGGCTCCTACAATGAGCAGTTCTTC. The rearrangement joins TRBV2 to TRBJ2-1; possible D gene TRBD2, 6 bases. CDR1 SNHLY and CDR2 FYNNEI come from the germline V gene. The ends were cut back, 6 bases at V and 0 bases at J, with 12 bases in the middle. This CDR3 spans 15 amino acids.

Comments on this clone: This same CDR3 is encoded by further DNA sequences in the sample. The chain recombines TRBV7-9 with TRBJ1-1; 7 bases fit TRBD1. Germline lookup yields CDR1 SEHNR and CDR2 FQNEAQ (reference sequence). CDR3 size: 14 residues. The ends lost 3 bases at V and 0 bases at J; junction bases unmatched: 1. Here the CDR3 reads CASSLGQLNTEAFF. CDR3 DNA sequence: TGTGCCAGCAGCTTGGGACAGCTGAACACTGAAGCTTTCTTT.

The gene calls are TRBV21-1 and TRBJ2-7; the table gives TRBD2 as D, unverified against the DNA. TRBV21-1 is reported as a pseudogene. This CDR3 region has 15 residues. The CDR3 nucleotides are TGTGCCAGCAGCAGGACTAGCGGGGCATTCTACGAGCAGTACTTC. This encodes CASSRTSGAFYEQYF.

The chain couples TRBV2 to TRBJ2-1, with 7 bases that match TRBD1. With 5 bases clipped from V and 1 base from J, the junction kept 5 bases outside the gene matches. The CDR3 consists of 15 residues. CDR1 is SNHLY, CDR2 FYNNEI, per germline. CDR3 in amino acids: CASSPDRASYNEQFF. In DNA, the CDR3 is TGTGCCAGCAGTCCCGACAGGGCGTCCTACAATGAGCAGTTCTTC.

As to this clone: Other DNA sequences of this sample code for an identical CDR3. CDR3 DNA: TGTGCCAGCAGTTTAGGGGCGGGAGGGTACGAGCAGTACTTC. Protein sequence: CASSLGAGGYEQYF. J is TRBJ2-7 and V is TRBV28; 9 nucleotides agree with TRBD2. The CDR3 consists of 14 residues. V was clipped by 2 bases and J by 4 bases; unmatched bases: 3. CDR1 is MDHEN, CDR2 SYDVKM, per germline.

This chain links TRBV6-1 with TRBJ1-5; possibly TRBD1 for D (6 bases). CDR3 length: 17 residues. Looked up from germline, CDR1 is MNHNS and CDR2 is SASEGT. The V end was cut by 0 bases, the J end by 1 base, with 13 bases between. The DNA for the CDR3 is TGTGCCAGCAGTGAAGCGCTTCGACAGGTGAGCAATCAGCCCCAGCATTTT. Protein sequence: CASSEALRQVSNQPQHF.

This rearrangement joins TRBV5-6 to TRBJ2-3, with D perhaps matching TRBD1 (6 bases). In germline, CDR1 is SGHDT, CDR2 YYEEEE. The V gene lost 1 base and the J gene lost 3 bases, with 12 bases spanning the gap. The CDR3 runs 15 residues. The CDR3: CASSLTGILTDTQYF. The CDR3 bases are TGTGCCAGCAGCTTGACAGGGATTCTTACAGATACGCAGTATTTT.

The V and J genes are TRBV7-2 and TRBJ1-5; unclear D gene. The CDR3 consists of 15 residues. Trimming took off 1 base at V and 0 bases at J, with 7 bases between the two ends. The germline V gene encodes CDR1 SGHTA and CDR2 FQGNSA. DNA of the CDR3: TGTGCCAGCAGCTTAGACAGTTATAGCAATCAGCCCCAGCATTTT. Its protein is CASSLDSYSNQPQHF. The entire variable domain, with the rest obtained from reference TRBV7-2 and TRBJ1-5, is as follows: GAGVSQSPSNKVTEKGKDVELRCDPISGHTALYWYRQSLGQGLEFLIYFQGNSAPDKSGLPSDRFSAERTGGSVSTLTIQRTQQEDSAVYLCASSLDSYSNQPQHFGDGTRLSIL.

This clone was seen only once. The chain links TRBV2 to TRBJ1-6; 8 bases are a match to TRBD1. This CDR3 has 14 residues. The V gene end was trimmed by 6 bases and the J gene end by 7 bases; junction bases not matched to a gene: 5. Germline-derived CDR1 and CDR2 are SNHLY and FYNNEI. The CDR3 nucleotides are TGTGCCAGCAGGGAGCCAGGGGGCAATTCACCCCTCCACTTT. It codes for CASREPGGNSPLHF. Complete variable domain (other parts from reference TRBV2 and TRBJ1-6): EPEVTQTPSHQVTQMGQEVILRCVPISNHLYFYWYRQILGQKVEFLVSFYNNEISEKSEIFDDQFSVERPDGSNFTLKIRSTKLEDSAMYFCASREPGGNSPLHFGNGTRLTVT.

Worth noting for this clone: Distinct nucleotide sequences in the sample also encode this CDR3. The rearrangement uses TRBV7-9 and TRBJ1-4; D is unclear. Germline V gene data show CDR1 as SEHNR and CDR2 as FQNEAQ (reference sequence). Trimming shortened V by 1 base and J by 8 bases, and 14 bases separated the two germline ends. This CDR3 contains 15 residues. The CDR3 coding sequence is TGTGCCAGCAGCTTAGGAAGGGCAGGAGGGGAAAAACTGTTTTTT. Its translation: CASSLGRAGGEKLFF.

The rearrangement joins TRBV7-6 to TRBJ2-7, with 10 bases aligning to TRBD2. The CDR3 is 16 residues long. The germline CDR1 and CDR2 sequences are SGHVS and FNYEAQ. V lost 5 bases, J lost 3 bases, and 10 bases stayed unmatched. CDR3 amino acids: CASSPPPLAGDYEQYF. CDR3 bases: TGTGCCAGCAGCCCACCCCCTCTAGCGGGGGACTACGAGCAGTACTTC.

The sample holds a few counts of this clone. The chain carries TRBV19 and TRBJ2-5, with D possibly matching TRBD2 (6 bases). Germline V gives CDR1 LNHDA, CDR2 SQIVND (reference sequence). V was clipped by 1 base and J by 2 bases, with 11 bases between them. The CDR3 is 15 amino acids. CDR3 DNA sequence: TGTGCCAGTAGTATAGTGGGCGCGGGGCAAGAGACCCAGTACTTC. Encoded protein: CASSIVGAGQETQYF.

The DNA for the CDR3 is TGCGCCAGCAGCCCGATGGTCAGGCAAGAGACCCAGTACTTC. The encoded protein is CASSPMVRQETQYF. The genes are TRBV5-1 and TRBJ2-5; D not certain. CDR1 and CDR2 (germline): SGHRS, YFSETQ. The V gene lost 4 bases and the J gene lost 2 bases, with 12 bases spanning the gap. The CDR3 spans 14 residues.

The CDR3 reads CASSIGQGHGYTF. CDR3 DNA sequence: TGTGCCAGCAGCATCGGACAGGGGCATGGCTACACCTTC. The chain recombines TRBV7-2 with TRBJ1-2, with 9 nucleotides matching TRBD1. Germline CDR1 is SGHTA and CDR2 is FQGNSA. Germline trimming cut 5 bases from V and 6 bases from J; bases unmatched to any gene: 4. This CDR3 has 13 amino acids.

The chain joins TRBV5-4 to TRBJ2-7; 11 bases fit TRBD2. V was pared by 4 bases and J by 5 bases, with 5 bases of the junction left unmatched. The germline CDR1 and CDR2 sequences are SGHNT and YYREEE (reference sequence). This CDR3 is built from 14 residues. The CDR3 coding sequence is TGTGCCAGCAGCCGTAGCGGGAGGGCCCACGAGCAGTACTTC. Residues: CASSRSGRAHEQYF.

The chain joins TRBV19 to TRBJ2-3; maybe TRBD1 (5 bases). Germline lookup yields CDR1 LNHDA and CDR2 SQIVND (reference sequence). The V end lost 3 bases, the J end lost 3 bases, and 28 bases lay between the germline ends. The length of the CDR3 is 20 residues. This CDR3 is CASSMGQFPPYSVRTDTQYF. CDR3 coding DNA: TGTGCCAGTAGTATGGGGCAATTCCCCCCGTATTCGGTTCGGACAGATACGCAGTATTTT.

This clone is a singleton in its sample. The chain recombines TRBV20-1 with TRBJ2-7; no clear D. Germline V gene lookup returns CDR1 DFQATT and CDR2 SNEGSKA (reference sequence). CDR3 length: 10 residues. The CDR3 nucleotides are TGCAGGAGAGTAAGATACGAGCAGTACTTC. Residues: CRRVRYEQYF.

This chain joins TRBV12-2 and TRBJ2-2; the listed D gene, TRBD2, was not tested against the DNA. TRBV12-2 is noted as a pseudogene. The CDR3 has 18 amino acids. The CDR3 region is CASRHPTSGSRLTGELFF. Here the CDR3 DNA reads TGTGCAAGTCGCCACCCGACTAGCGGGAGTCGGTTGACCGGGGAGCTGTTTTTT.

This chain joins TRBV9 and TRBJ2-5; TRBD2 might be the D (5 bases). The CDR3 totals 17 residues. Trimming left V 4 bases short and J 1 base short, with 20 bases between. Germline V gene lookup returns CDR1 SGDLS and CDR2 YYNGEE. The CDR3 here is CASSLTERTLAQETQYF. The CDR3 bases are TGTGCCAGCAGCCTAACTGAGCGGACGCTGGCCCAAGAGACCCAGTACTTC.

The rearrangement joins TRBV7-2 to TRBJ2-1; D might be TRBD2 (7 bases). CDR1 and CDR2 (germline): SGHTA, FQGNSA. CDR3 length: 15 amino acids. With 0 bases removed from V and 4 bases from J, the gap between germline ends came to 10 bases. CDR3 coding DNA: TGTGCCAGCAGCTTAGCTGCGGGGGCATACAATGAGCAGTTCTTC. Translation gives CASSLAAGAYNEQFF.

The genes are TRBV9 and TRBJ2-2; perhaps TRBD1 as D (5 bases). The germline V gene has CDR1 SGDLS and CDR2 YYNGEE. Trimming removed 6 bases from V and 3 bases from J, with 15 bases in between. The CDR3 runs 15 residues. This chain's CDR3 is CASTQEAGYTGELFF. The CDR3 DNA reads as TGTGCCAGCACTCAAGAGGCAGGGTACACCGGGGAGCTGTTTTTT.

The chain couples TRBV7-3 to TRBJ2-1; 8 bases are a match to TRBD2. CDR1 and CDR2 (germline): SGHTA, FQGTGA. The CDR3 covers 16 residues. Losses at the gene ends were 2 bases for V and 7 bases for J; bases not matched to a gene: 10. CDR3 nucleotides: TGTGCCAGCAGCTTAGGGACGGGAGGGCCTCGTAATGAGCAGTTCTTC. Translated, it gives CASSLGTGGPRNEQFF.